The T cell receptor beta chain described here comes from a study of shared clonotypes between healthy human individuals. Only in-frame clones appear in the TCRdb table, and some are missing; sequencing was by immunoSEQ multiplex PCR. This table has a few million clones, approximately 94% appearing once. This clone was picked up one time. Other DNA sequences in this sample translate to the same CDR3. The V and J ends lost 0 bases and 0 bases respectively, with 9 bases between them. The CDR3 length is 15 residues. Per the germline V gene, CDR1 is SGHRS and CDR2 is YFSETQ. The chain carries TRBV5-1 and TRBJ1-1, with D hard to call. The clonotype comes from a man aged 18 to 30 in good health. The sample comprised naive CD4+ T cells sorted from blood. Stated subset: CD45RA+ positively selected. The CDR3 loop is CASSLVMGMNTEAFF. The CDR3 DNA follows: TGCGCCAGCAGCTTGGTGATGGGCATGAACACTGAAGCTTTCTTT.